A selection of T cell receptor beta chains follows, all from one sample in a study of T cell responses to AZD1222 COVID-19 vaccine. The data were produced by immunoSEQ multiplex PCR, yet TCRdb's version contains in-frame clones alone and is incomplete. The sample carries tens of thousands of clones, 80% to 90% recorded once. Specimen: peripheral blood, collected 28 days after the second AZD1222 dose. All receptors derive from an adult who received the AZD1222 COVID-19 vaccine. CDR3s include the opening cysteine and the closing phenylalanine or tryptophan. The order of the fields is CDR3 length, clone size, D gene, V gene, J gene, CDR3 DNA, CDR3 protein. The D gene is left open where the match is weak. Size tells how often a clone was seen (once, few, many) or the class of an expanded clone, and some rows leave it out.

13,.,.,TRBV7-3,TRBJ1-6,TGTGCCAGCAGCTTTCGGGGAAATTCACCCCTCCACTTT,CASSFRGNSPLHF
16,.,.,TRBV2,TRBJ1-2,TGTGCCAGCAGTGAAGCGCTCACAGGGCGGACGTATGGCTACACCTTC,CASSEALTGRTYGYTF
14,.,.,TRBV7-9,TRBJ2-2,TGTGCCAGCAGCGAACAGGGATCGGCCGGGGAGCTGTTTTTT,CASSEQGSAGELFF
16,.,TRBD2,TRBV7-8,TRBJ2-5,TGTGCCAGCAGCTCCGTTCTAGCGGGGTACTCTGAGACCCAGTACTTC,CASSSVLAGYSETQYF
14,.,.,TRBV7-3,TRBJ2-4,TGTGCCAGCAGCGCGTCAGGGTCCAAAAACATTCAGTACTTC,CASSASGSKNIQYF
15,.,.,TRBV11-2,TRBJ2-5,TGTGCCAGCAGCTTAGGTGTTGGGGTCCAAGAGACCCAGTACTTC,CASSLGVGVQETQYF
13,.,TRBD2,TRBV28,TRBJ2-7,TGTGCCAGCAGTTTAGCGGGAGCCTACGAGCAGTACTTC,CASSLAGAYEQYF
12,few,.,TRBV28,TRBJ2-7,TGTGCCAGCAGTTTAAGAGTATACGAGCAGTACTTC,CASSLRVYEQYF
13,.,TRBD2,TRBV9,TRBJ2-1,TGTGCCAGCAGCAAAGACCCGGGACTAGAACAACTCTTC,CASSKDPGLEQLF
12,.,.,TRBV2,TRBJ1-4,TGTGCCAGCGGGTCAGGGAGCGAAAAACTGTTTTTT,CASGSGSEKLFF
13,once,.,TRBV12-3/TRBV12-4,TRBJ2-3,TGTGCCAGCAGGCCTACAGGGCCAGATACGCAGTATTTT,CASRPTGPDTQYF
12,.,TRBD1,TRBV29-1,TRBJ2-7,TGCAGCGTTCGACAGGGGGCTGGCGAGCAGTACTTC,CSVRQGAGEQYF
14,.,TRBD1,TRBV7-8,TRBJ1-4,TGTGCCAGCAGCTGGTACAGGGGGCACGAAAAACTGTTTTTT,CASSWYRGHEKLFF
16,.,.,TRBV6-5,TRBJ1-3,TGTGCCAGCAGTTACTCGAGCAGGGCCTCTGGAAACACCATATATTTT,CASSYSSRASGNTIYF
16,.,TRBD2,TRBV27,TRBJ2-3,TGTGCCAGCAGTTTCGGACTAGCGGGGGGTAAAGATACGCAGTATTTT,CASSFGLAGGKDTQYF
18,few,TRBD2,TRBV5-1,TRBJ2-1,TGCGCCAGCAGCCCCGGCGGGGTTCGGGGGGGGACCCACAATGAGCAGTTCTTC,CASSPGGVRGGTHNEQFF
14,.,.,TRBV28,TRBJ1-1,TGTGCCAGCAGTTTATCTTGGGACGTTCTGGAAGCTTTCTTT,CASSLSWDVLEAFF
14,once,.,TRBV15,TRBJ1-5,TGTGCCACCAGCAGAGGCGGTGGCAATCAGCCCCAGCATTTT,CATSRGGGNQPQHF
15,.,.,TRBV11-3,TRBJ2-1,TGTGCCAGCAGCTTAGGGGGCAGTACCTACAATGAGCAGTTCTTC,CASSLGGSTYNEQFF
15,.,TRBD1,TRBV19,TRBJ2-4,TGTGCCAGTAGTAGCACAGGGGGGGCCAAAAACATTCAGTACTTC,CASSSTGGAKNIQYF
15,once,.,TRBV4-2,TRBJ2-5,TGTGCCAGCAGCCAAGTTCCAGGGCTCCAAGAGACCCAGTACTTC,CASSQVPGLQETQYF
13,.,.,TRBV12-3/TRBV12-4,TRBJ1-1,TGTGCCAGCAGCCCCCGTTCTAACACTGAAGCTTTCTTT,CASSPRSNTEAFF
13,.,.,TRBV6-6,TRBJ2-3,TGTGCCAGCAGTCAGCCCCTAGCAGATACGCAGTATTTT,CASSQPLADTQYF
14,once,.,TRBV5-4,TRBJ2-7,TGTGCCAGCAGCCCACAATTTGGCTCCTACGAGCAGTACTTC,CASSPQFGSYEQYF
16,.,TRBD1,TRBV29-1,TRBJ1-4,TGCAGCGGGGCGGGGACAGGGAAAGCAACTAATGAAAAACTGTTTTTT,CSGAGTGKATNEKLFF
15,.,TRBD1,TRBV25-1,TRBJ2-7,TGTGCCAGCAGTGAATGGGGCAGGGGGCCGGACGAGCAGTACTTC,CASSEWGRGPDEQYF
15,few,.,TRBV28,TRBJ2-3,TGTGCCAGCAGTTCTTGGGGGGAGAGCACAGATACGCAGTATTTT,CASSSWGESTDTQYF
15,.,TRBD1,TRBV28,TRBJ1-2,TGTGCCAGCAGTTTACCCGGACAGGGGGACTATGGCTACACCTTC,CASSLPGQGDYGYTF
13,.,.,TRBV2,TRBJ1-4,TGTGCCAGCAGTGACGGGACATCTGAAAAACTGTTTTTT,CASSDGTSEKLFF
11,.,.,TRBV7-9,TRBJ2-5,TGTGCCAGCAGCAACAAAGAGACCCAGTACTTC,CASSNKETQYF